Listed below are T cell receptor beta chains from one sample, sequenced in a study of T cell responses to AZD1222 COVID-19 vaccine. Using immunoSEQ multiplex PCR, the repertoire was profiled, and TCRdb retains in-frame clones only, with some absent. This table holds approximately 130,000 clones, approximately 85% found once. Specimen: peripheral blood, collected 28 days after the second AZD1222 dose. The source of these receptors is an adult who received the AZD1222 COVID-19 vaccine. Both conserved end residues are part of each CDR3. A D gene is named only where the DNA matches it firmly. For some rows the clone size is stated as once, few or many, or as a class when expanded; others skip it.

CDR3 protein: CASSSRPNTGELFF
CDR3 DNA: TGTGCCAGCAGTTCCAGACCGAACACCGGGGAGCTGTTTTTT
J gene: TRBJ2-2
V gene: TRBV7-3
D gene: .
clone size: .

CDR3 protein: CASSYTTRGRGNTGELFF
CDR3 DNA: TGTGCCAGCAGCTACACTACACGCGGCAGGGGGAACACCGGGGAGCTGTTTTTT
J gene: TRBJ2-2
V gene: TRBV5-4
D gene: .
clone size: once

CDR3 protein: CASSLAGANQPQHF
CDR3 DNA: TGTGCCAGCAGCTTAGCAGGGGCCAATCAGCCCCAGCATTTT
J gene: TRBJ1-5
V gene: TRBV7-8
D gene: .
clone size: .

CDR3 protein: CASSRQGSSLSTDTQYF
CDR3 DNA: TGTGCCAGCAGCCGACAGGGGTCCAGTCTTAGCACAGATACGCAGTATTTT
J gene: TRBJ2-3
V gene: TRBV6-6
D gene: TRBD1
clone size: .

CDR3 protein: CASPGQLKGGSYNEQFF
CDR3 DNA: TGTGCCAGTCCGGGACAGCTAAAAGGGGGATCCTACAATGAGCAGTTCTTC
J gene: TRBJ2-1
V gene: TRBV5-4
D gene: TRBD1
clone size: .

CDR3 protein: CASSRGGDRDGIAEAFF
CDR3 DNA: TGTGCCAGCAGCCGAGGTGGGGACAGGGACGGGATCGCTGAAGCTTTCTTT
J gene: TRBJ1-1
V gene: TRBV7-9
D gene: TRBD1
clone size: .

CDR3 protein: CAISVEGSEAFF
CDR3 DNA: TGTGCCATCAGTGTGGAGGGATCTGAAGCTTTCTTT
J gene: TRBJ1-1
V gene: TRBV10-3
D gene: .
clone size: .

CDR3 protein: CAWSSGQGQSYNEQFF
CDR3 DNA: TGTGCCTGGTCGTCGGGACAGGGTCAGTCCTACAATGAGCAGTTCTTC
J gene: TRBJ2-1
V gene: TRBV30
D gene: TRBD1
clone size: .

CDR3 protein: CASSLGGGQSYGYTF
CDR3 DNA: TGCGCCAGCAGCTTGGGGGGGGGCCAGTCCTATGGCTACACCTTC
J gene: TRBJ1-2
V gene: TRBV5-1
D gene: .
clone size: .

CDR3 protein: CASSPGVENNQPQHF
CDR3 DNA: TGCGCCAGCAGTCCAGGGGTAGAGAACAATCAGCCCCAGCATTTT
J gene: TRBJ1-5
V gene: TRBV10-1
D gene: .
clone size: .

CDR3 protein: CASSQGDRGSPLHF
CDR3 DNA: TGTGCCAGCAGCCAAGGAGACAGGGGGTCACCCCTCCACTTT
J gene: TRBJ1-6
V gene: TRBV4-2
D gene: TRBD1
clone size: once

CDR3 protein: CASRSPGRAGGNTIYF
CDR3 DNA: TGTGCCAGCAGGTCCCCGGGGAGGGCGGGAGGAAACACCATATATTTT
J gene: TRBJ1-3
V gene: TRBV28
D gene: .
clone size: .

CDR3 protein: CASSLVSGNRGGILDF
CDR3 DNA: TGTGCCAGCAGCTTAGTAAGCGGGAACAGGGGGGGCATTTTGGACTTC
J gene: TRBJ2-7
V gene: TRBV5-6
D gene: .
clone size: .

CDR3 protein: CRAGTLNTEAFF
CDR3 DNA: TGCAGAGCCGGGACATTGAACACTGAAGCTTTCTTT
J gene: TRBJ1-1
V gene: TRBV29-1
D gene: .
clone size: .

CDR3 protein: CASSPIGQKTNEKLFF
CDR3 DNA: TGTGCCAGCAGTCCGATCGGACAGAAAACTAATGAAAAACTGTTTTTT
J gene: TRBJ1-4
V gene: TRBV28
D gene: .
clone size: .

CDR3 protein: CASTWDTSGTEAFF
CDR3 DNA: TGTGCCAGTACCTGGGACACCTCTGGGACTGAAGCTTTCTTT
J gene: TRBJ1-1
V gene: TRBV19
D gene: .
clone size: .

CDR3 protein: CASSLGGGRDFDAFF
CDR3 DNA: TGTGCCAGCAGCTTGGGGGGTGGGCGCGACTTCGATGCTTTCTTT
J gene: TRBJ1-1
V gene: TRBV5-4
D gene: .
clone size: .

CDR3 protein: CASSWGTDNEQFF
CDR3 DNA: TGTGCCAGCAGCTGGGGGACTGACAATGAGCAGTTCTTC
J gene: TRBJ2-1
V gene: TRBV7-9
D gene: .
clone size: .

CDR3 protein: CASSTWTSGGADTQYF
CDR3 DNA: TGCGCCAGCAGCACTTGGACTAGCGGGGGGGCGGATACGCAGTATTTT
J gene: TRBJ2-3
V gene: TRBV5-1
D gene: TRBD2
clone size: .

CDR3 protein: CASSSRGPTSPGELFF
CDR3 DNA: TGTGCCAGCAGCTCGAGGGGACCTACTAGCCCCGGGGAGCTGTTTTTT
J gene: TRBJ2-2
V gene: TRBV7-6
D gene: .
clone size: .

CDR3 protein: CASRNRDSSNQPQHF
CDR3 DNA: TGCGCCAGCAGGAACCGGGACAGTAGCAATCAGCCCCAGCATTTT
J gene: TRBJ1-5
V gene: TRBV4-1
D gene: TRBD1
clone size: .

CDR3 protein: CASSYRSSGNQPQHF
CDR3 DNA: TGTGCCAGCAGTTACCGCTCCTCGGGCAATCAGCCCCAGCATTTT
J gene: TRBJ1-5
V gene: TRBV6-5
D gene: .
clone size: .

CDR3 protein: CASYDSTDTQYF
CDR3 DNA: TGTGCCAGCTACGATAGCACAGATACGCAGTATTTT
J gene: TRBJ2-3
V gene: TRBV6-5
D gene: .
clone size: .

CDR3 protein: CAWSPLRAGELFF
CDR3 DNA: TGTGCCTGGAGTCCTCTTAGAGCCGGGGAGCTGTTTTTT
J gene: TRBJ2-2
V gene: TRBV30
D gene: .
clone size: .

CDR3 protein: CASSEALRISYEQYF
CDR3 DNA: TGTGCCAGCAGTGAAGCGTTGCGGATCTCCTACGAGCAGTACTTC
J gene: TRBJ2-7
V gene: TRBV6-1
D gene: .
clone size: .

CDR3 protein: CASSPLLNTGELFF
CDR3 DNA: TGTGCCAGCAGCCCCCTTTTAAACACCGGGGAGCTGTTTTTT
J gene: TRBJ2-2
V gene: TRBV4-2
D gene: .
clone size: .

CDR3 protein: CASSILFGEQETQYF
CDR3 DNA: TGTGCCAGTAGTATATTATTTGGGGAGCAAGAGACCCAGTACTTC
J gene: TRBJ2-5
V gene: TRBV19
D gene: .
clone size: .